The clone carrying this T cell receptor (beta chain) was observed a handful of times. These data originate in a study of blood T cell repertoires in COVID-19. Study as a whole: PBMCs, B-cell-depleted T cells, or T cells provided the cDNA or gDNA that made up the material.

Ages ranged from about 18 to 100 years, with residence in 20 to 30 US areas. Cohort assignment relied on participant-reported clinical history. Sequencing was performed with immunoSEQ multiplex PCR; in TCRdb, only in-frame clones are kept and a portion is missing. The sample consists of approximately 100,000 clones, 86% of them appearing once. V lost 0 bases and J lost 5, with 11 bases in between. CDR3 size: 14 residues. CDR1 is MDHEN and CDR2 is SYDVKM in the germline V gene. Sequenced: PBMCs or T cells enriched from blood (not recorded which). The chain joins TRBV28 to TRBJ2-7, with D possibly being TRBD1 (7 bases). The receptor's source is a woman between 50 and 59 years old who had recovered from COVID-19. CDR3 in DNA: TGTGCCAGCAGTTTATGGGCAGGGGGGAACGAGCAGTACTTC. This codes for CASSLWAGGNEQYF.